The 24 T cell receptor beta chains given below trace back to one sample, sequenced in a study of regulatory T cells in long-lasting Graves disease. Regarding time point: persistent/refractory GD, antithyroid drugs over 5 years with positive TRAb. Researchers made the TCR library from RNA that was extracted from PBMCs. Building the TCR beta libraries relied on iRepertoire HTBI primers, and CDR3 regions underwent Arm-PCR. TCRdb ran MiXCR on the multiplex PCR reads and lists one entry per CDR3 protein. The sample shows some 430,000 distinct CDR3 sequences, 20% to 25% of them seen only once. The sequencing used peripheral blood mononuclear cells (PBMCs), collected when the disease was refractory, from a patient treated with antithyroid drugs. These receptors all come from a female donor with Graves disease.

V and J are TRBV7-2 and TRBJ2-3; D call uncertain. This CDR3 comprises 13 residues. Looked up from germline, CDR1 is SGHTA and CDR2 is FQGNSA. Trimming took off 2 bases at V and 5 bases at J, with 8 bases between the two ends. CDR3 sequence reads: CASSLLRGDTQYF. Here the CDR3 DNA reads TGTGCCAGCAGCTTATTAAGAGGAGATACGCAGTATTTT.

This clonotype was counted only a few times. The V call is TRBV30, the J call TRBJ2-7; possibly TRBD1 for D (5 bases). Trimming removed 7 bases at V and 4 bases at J, with 11 bases between. This CDR3 spans 11 amino acids. Germline CDR1 reads GTSNPN; CDR2 reads SVGIG (reference sequence). Here the CDR3 DNA reads TGTGCCTACGGAAGGGGTTACGAGCAGTACTTC. Translating gives CAYGRGYEQYF.

At least ten counts were recorded for this clonotype. The chain links TRBV28 to TRBJ2-7; tentative D call: TRBD1 (6 bases). V was trimmed by 3 bases and J by 0 bases, leaving 9 bases between them. Germline-derived CDR1 and CDR2 are MDHEN and SYDVKM. This CDR3 comprises 14 residues. The CDR3 coding sequence is TGTGCCAGCAGTTTTTACAGGGTCTCCTACGAGCAGTACTTC. This codes for CASSFYRVSYEQYF.

J is TRBJ1-2 and V is TRBV10-1, with D uncertain. The CDR3 length is 13 residues. The germline V gene has CDR1 WNHNN and CDR2 SYGVQD (reference sequence). Trimming took 3 bases from V and 3 from J, leaving 8 bases between them. In DNA, the CDR3 is TGCGCCAGCAGTGAATGGGCAGACTATGGCTACACCTTC. It specifies CASSEWADYGYTF.

Only a few counts were recorded for this clonotype. The rearrangement links TRBV10-3 to TRBJ2-2, with 10 bases lining up with TRBD2. The germline V gene has CDR1 ENHRY and CDR2 SYGVKD. The V gene end was trimmed by 3 bases and the J gene end by 5 bases; junction bases not matched to a gene: 0. There are 14 residues in the CDR3. The CDR3 loop reads CAISEAGGTGELFF. As DNA, the CDR3 is TGTGCCATCAGTGAAGCGGGGGGGACCGGGGAGCTGTTTTTT.

A few counts support this clonotype. V is TRBV7-8 and J is TRBJ1-5; a weak D match, TRBD1 (5 bases). The V gene lost 4 bases and the J gene lost 3 bases, with 16 bases spanning the gap. Germline V gene data show CDR1 as SGHVS and CDR2 as FQNEAQ. The CDR3 has 16 residues. The chain's CDR3 is CASSSTPQGSNQPQHF. CDR3 DNA sequence: TGTGCCAGCAGCTCCACCCCGCAGGGCTCCAATCAGCCCCAGCATTTT.

This clonotype was found many times. V is TRBV20-1 and J is TRBJ2-5, with TRBD2 matching 8 bases. Trimming removed 6 bases from V and 1 base from J; junction bases left unmatched: 4. The CDR3 is 13 residues long. Germline CDR1 is DFQATT and CDR2 is SNEGSKA (reference sequence). The CDR3 DNA is TGCAGTGCCAACCTAGCGGGCCAAGAGACCCAGTACTTC. Protein product: CSANLAGQETQYF.

This clonotype was recorded many times. This chain links TRBV7-9 with TRBJ1-2; D possibly corresponds to TRBD1 (6 bases). The germline V gene has CDR1 SEHNR and CDR2 FQNEAQ (reference sequence). The V gene lost 4 bases and the J gene lost 6 bases, with 12 bases spanning the gap. This CDR3 comprises 13 residues. In DNA form, the CDR3 reads TGTGCCAGCAGCTCCACAGGGTTTGATGGCTACACCTTC. It yields the protein CASSSTGFDGYTF.

This clonotype was seen many times. The J gene is TRBJ1-1, the V gene TRBV28; TRBD1 is a possible D gene (6 bases). CDR3 length: 17 amino acids. CDR1 is MDHEN, CDR2 SYDVKM, per germline. Trimming removed 1 base at V and 1 base at J, with 16 bases between. CDR3 sequence (DNA): TGTGCCAGCAGTTTATACCCCCCGGGACACAGGAACACTGAAGCTTTCTTT. It translates to CASSLYPPGHRNTEAFF.

CDR3 sequence reads: CASSGLAGLNTGELFF. The CDR3 nucleotides are TGTGCCAGCAGCGGACTAGCGGGGCTGAACACCGGGGAGCTGTTTTTT. The chain is built from TRBV6-1 and TRBJ2-2, with 12 nucleotides matching TRBD2. The CDR3 contains 16 residues. V gave up 6 bases and J gave up 1 base; unmatched junction bases: 3. Germline V gene sequence: CDR1 MNHNS, CDR2 SASEGT.

Regarding this clonotype: Given a much more abundant clone one base away, this may be a read error. The rearrangement joins TRBV3-1 to TRBJ2-5; 9 nucleotides agree with TRBD1. The germline V gene encodes CDR1 LGHDT and CDR2 YNNKEL (reference sequence). CDR3 size: 16 residues. Germline trimming cut 0 bases from V and 5 bases from J; bases unmatched to any gene: 7. Here the CDR3 DNA reads TGTGCCAGCAGCCAAGAGCTCCGGGACAGGGATGAGACCCAGTACTTC. It specifies CASSQELRDRDETQYF.

This clonotype has a count of ten or more. The CDR3: CSVLSRAEETQYF. The CDR3 coding sequence is TGCAGCGTTCTGAGTAGGGCGGAAGAGACCCAGTACTTC. The chain employs TRBV29-1 and TRBJ2-5; D call uncertain. The germline gives CDR1 SQVTM, CDR2 ANQGSEA. With 5 bases removed from V and 3 bases from J, the gap between germline ends came to 13 bases. CDR3 length equals 13 residues.

The sample holds a few counts of this clonotype. The rearrangement links TRBV18 to TRBJ1-4; D gene ambiguous. Between the trimmed V and J ends, which lost 2 bases and 7 bases, there was a span of 14 bases. Germline values: CDR1 KGHSH, CDR2 LQKENI. The CDR3 runs to 15 residues. The CDR3 coding sequence is TGTGCCAGCTCACCAACCCGGGCCCCCGGTGAAAAACTGTTTTTT. Residues: CASSPTRAPGEKLFF.

This clonotype was recorded many times. The chain joins TRBV12-3 or TRBV12-4 to TRBJ1-5, with 7 nucleotides matching TRBD1. With 1 base clipped from V and 5 bases from J, the junction kept 8 bases outside the gene matches. CDR3 size: 16 residues. The CDR3 loop reads CASSLERQGFYQPQHF. CDR3 DNA: TGTGCCAGCAGTTTAGAGAGACAGGGCTTTTATCAGCCCCAGCATTTT.

This clonotype was observed a handful of times. The chain employs TRBV5-5 and TRBJ1-4; possible D gene TRBD1, 6 bases. CDR3 length equals 13 residues. V lost 4 bases and J lost 10, with 14 bases in between. CDR1 and CDR2 (germline): SGHKS, YYEKEE (reference sequence). The chain's CDR3 is CASSVQQGGKLFF. CDR3 DNA sequence: TGTGCCAGCAGCGTCCAACAGGGAGGAAAACTGTTTTTT. Supplemented by reference TRBV5-5 and TRBJ1-4, the full variable domain reads DAGVTQSPTHLIKTRGQQVTLRCSPISGHKSVSWYQQVLGQGPQFIFQYYEKEERGRGNFPDRFSARQFPNYSSELNVNALLLGDSALYLCASSVQQGGKLFFGSGTQLSVL.

A note on this clonotype: Possible read error: a much larger clone is one base away. V usage is TRBV6-2 or TRBV6-3 and J usage is TRBJ2-7; TRBD2 matches at 8 bases. V dropped 4 bases and J dropped 2; count of bases not matched to a gene: 7. Germline CDR1 reads MNHEY; CDR2 reads SVGEGT. CDR3 length equals 15 residues. The CDR3 protein is CASSLRTSWAYEQYF. The CDR3 nucleotides read TGTGCCAGCAGTTTGCGGACTAGCTGGGCCTACGAGCAGTACTTC.

V and J are TRBV7-6 and TRBJ2-5; TRBD1 might be the D (6 bases). V was trimmed by 5 bases and J by 2 bases, leaving 15 bases between them. Germline CDR1 reads SGHVS; CDR2 reads FNYEAQ. This CDR3 is built from 15 residues. The CDR3 nucleotides read TGTGCCAGCAGCCCTTTTACAGGGAGACAAGAGACCCAGTACTTC. This gives the protein CASSPFTGRQETQYF.

This chain links TRBV20-1 with TRBJ2-2; D possibly matches TRBD1 or TRBD2 (5 bases each). Germline CDR1 DFQATT, CDR2 SNEGSKA (reference sequence). The CDR3 covers 15 residues. Between the trimmed V and J ends, which lost 5 bases and 6 bases, there was a span of 19 bases. CDR3 in amino acids: CSAPGSGSTSGELFF. CDR3 coding DNA: TGCAGTGCTCCAGGGTCGGGGTCGACTTCCGGGGAGCTGTTTTTT.

V and J are TRBV30 and TRBJ1-1; TRBD1 is a possible D gene (6 bases). The CDR3 has 14 residues. Germline V CDR1 and CDR2: GTSNPN, SVGIG (reference sequence). Trimming removed 4 bases at V and 0 bases at J, with 12 bases between. CDR3 amino acids: CAWNTGGLNTEAFF. The DNA of the CDR3 is TGTGCCTGGAATACCGGGGGGCTGAACACTGAAGCTTTCTTT.

This clonotype was seen at least ten times. This chain joins TRBV2 and TRBJ2-5, with TRBD2 identical over 12 bases. The CDR3 contains 15 residues. Germline CDR1 and CDR2: SNHLY and FYNNEI. The V gene end was trimmed by 8 bases and the J gene end by 0 bases; junction bases not matched to a gene: 4. CDR3 coding DNA: TGTGCCAGCCAACTAGCGGGGGGTTACCAAGAGACCCAGTACTTC. Encoded protein: CASQLAGGYQETQYF.

This clonotype was recorded at least ten times. The rearrangement joins TRBV24-1 to TRBJ2-2; TRBD1 aligns across 9 bases. Germline CDR1 and CDR2: KGHDR and SFDVKD. J was trimmed by 3 bases and V by 6 bases; bases with no gene match: 4. There are 15 residues in the CDR3. CDR3 in DNA: TGTGCCACCAGTTCCGGGACAGGGTACACCGGGGAGCTGTTTTTT. Its protein is CATSSGTGYTGELFF.

Ten or more counts support this clonotype. V gene TRBV28 combines with J gene TRBJ2-2, with D possibly being TRBD1 (5 bases). The CDR3 consists of 17 residues. The ends were cut back, 6 bases at V and 0 bases at J, with 17 bases in the middle. CDR1 and CDR2 from the germline V gene are MDHEN and SYDVKM. CDR3 sequence: CASSRGRTYANTGELFF. The CDR3 nucleotides are TGTGCCAGCAGCCGTGGGCGGACATACGCGAACACCGGGGAGCTGTTTTTT. Combining the CDR3 with reference TRBV28 and TRBJ2-2 gives the whole variable domain DVKVTQSSRYLVKRTGEKVFLECVQDMDHENMFWYRQDPGLGLRLIYFSYDVKMKEKGDIPEGYSVSREKKERFSLILESASTNQTSMYLCASSRGRTYANTGELFFGEGSRLTVL.

This clonotype came up many times. V and J are TRBV3-1 and TRBJ2-5; D not resolved. The CDR3 loop spans 15 amino acids. V lost 1 base, J lost 5 bases, and 14 bases lay in between. Germline V CDR1 and CDR2: LGHDT, YNNKEL (reference sequence). The CDR3 region is CASSQVWNVGETQYF. For the CDR3, the DNA is TGTGCCAGCAGCCAAGTTTGGAATGTGGGCGAGACCCAGTACTTC.

This clonotype showed up just a few times. The V gene is TRBV7-3, the J gene TRBJ2-2; no clear D. The ends were cut back, 1 base at V and 1 base at J, with 7 bases in the middle. Germline V gene data show CDR1 as SGHTA and CDR2 as FQGTGA. The CDR3 totals 15 residues. CDR3 sequence: CASSLNGQNTGELFF. The CDR3 region has the DNA TGTGCCAGCAGCTTAAATGGCCAGAACACCGGGGAGCTGTTTTTT.